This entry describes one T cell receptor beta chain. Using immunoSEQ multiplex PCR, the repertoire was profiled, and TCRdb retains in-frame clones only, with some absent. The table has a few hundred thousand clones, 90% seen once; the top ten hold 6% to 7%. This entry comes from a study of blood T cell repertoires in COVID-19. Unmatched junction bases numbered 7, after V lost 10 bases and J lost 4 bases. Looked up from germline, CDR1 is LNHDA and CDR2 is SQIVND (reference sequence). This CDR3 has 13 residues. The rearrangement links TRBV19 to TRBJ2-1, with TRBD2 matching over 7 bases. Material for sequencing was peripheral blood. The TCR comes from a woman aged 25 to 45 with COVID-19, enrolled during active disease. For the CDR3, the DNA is TGTGCCACCGAGCGGGATGGGTACAATGAGCAGTTCTTC. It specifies CATERDGYNEQFF.